The T cell receptor beta chain described here comes from a study of control samples from healthy donors and cancer patients. This table comes from immunoSEQ multiplex PCR, and its TCRdb copy is limited to in-frame clones, with some not included. The sample consists of about 63,000 clones, 85% of them appearing once. The junction had 19 bases not matched to a gene; V was cut back by 2 bases and J by 4 bases. The CDR3 is 18 amino acids. The germline V gene encodes CDR1 GTSNPN and CDR2 SVGIG (reference sequence). Sequencing was performed on blood. The rearrangement uses TRBV30 and TRBJ1-2; 7 bases are a match to TRBD1. The TCR originated in a man in his forties in good health. The CDR3 loop is CAWSSRRPGQTDFYGYTF. The CDR3 DNA reads TGTGCCTGGAGTTCCCGACGCCCGGGACAGACAGATTTCTATGGCTACACCTTC.